This T cell receptor (beta chain) was retrieved from a study of vaccination and CD4 T cells after COVID-19. The CDR3 is 16 amino acids. Trimming at V came to 1 base and at J to 2 bases, leaving 6 bases not matched to a gene. Germline lookup yields CDR1 LNHNV and CDR2 YYDKDF (reference sequence). This clonotype has more than one count but fewer than ten. Antigen unknown. The Oncomine TCR Beta short-read assay sequenced DNA from cultured CD4+ T cells. From the PCR reads, TCRdb called clonotypes with MiXCR, one entry per CDR3 protein. Of 25,000 to 30,000 distinct CDR3 sequences in the sample, around a third were seen once. The time point denotes: late sampling 161 to 241 days after vaccination in a few convalescent patients. Treatment: roughly 11-day PBMC culture with coronavirus spike peptide pools or control peptides (ViraFEST assay). Negative selection separated CD4+ T cells from roughly ten-day cultures.

The starting material was CD4+ T cells from blood, cultured in vitro, obtained about 7 months after SARS-CoV-2 vaccination. V gene TRBV15 combines with J gene TRBJ2-7; TRBD2 matches at 9 bases. This clonotype was obtained from a human donor who had recovered from COVID-19. The CDR3 bases are TGTGCCACCAGCAGAGGCGGGCGGGAGGGGACCTACGAGCAGTACTTC. Protein sequence: CATSRGGREGTYEQYF.